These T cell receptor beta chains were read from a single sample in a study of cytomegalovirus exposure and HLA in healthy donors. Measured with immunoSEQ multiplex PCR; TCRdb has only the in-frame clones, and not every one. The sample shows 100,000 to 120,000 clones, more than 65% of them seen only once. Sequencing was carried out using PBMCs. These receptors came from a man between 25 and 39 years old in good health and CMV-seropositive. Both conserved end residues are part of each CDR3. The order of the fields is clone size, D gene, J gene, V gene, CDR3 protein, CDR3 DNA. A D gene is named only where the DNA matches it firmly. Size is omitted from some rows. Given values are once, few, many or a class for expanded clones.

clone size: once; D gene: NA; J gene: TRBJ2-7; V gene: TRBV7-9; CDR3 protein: CASSPRDNHEQYF; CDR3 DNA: TGTGCCAGCAGCCCCCGTGACAACCACGAGCAGTACTTC
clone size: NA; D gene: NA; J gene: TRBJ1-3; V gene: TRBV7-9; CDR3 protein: CASSNPTASGNTIYF; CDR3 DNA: TGTGCCAGCAGCAACCCGACAGCCTCTGGAAACACCATATATTTT
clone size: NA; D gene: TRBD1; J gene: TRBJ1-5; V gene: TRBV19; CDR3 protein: CASSRTGTVGSNQPQHF; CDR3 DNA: TGTGCCAGTAGTAGAACCGGGACAGTAGGGAGCAATCAGCCCCAGCATTTT
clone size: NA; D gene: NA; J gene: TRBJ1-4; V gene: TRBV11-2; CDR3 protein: CASSLEHRADEKLFF; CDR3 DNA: TGTGCCAGCAGCTTAGAACACAGGGCCGATGAAAAACTGTTTTTT
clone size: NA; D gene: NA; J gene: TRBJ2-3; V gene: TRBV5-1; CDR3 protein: CASSWSGGASSTDTQYF; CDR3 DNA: TGCGCCAGCAGCTGGAGTGGAGGGGCTAGCAGCACAGATACGCAGTATTTT
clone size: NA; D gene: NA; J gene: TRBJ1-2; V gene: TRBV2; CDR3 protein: CASRENYGYTF; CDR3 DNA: TGTGCCAGCAGGGAGAACTATGGCTACACCTTC
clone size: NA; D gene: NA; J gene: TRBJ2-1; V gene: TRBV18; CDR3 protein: CASSPSRGDYNEQFF; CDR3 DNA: TGTGCCAGCTCACCCTCTCGCGGGGACTACAATGAGCAGTTCTTC
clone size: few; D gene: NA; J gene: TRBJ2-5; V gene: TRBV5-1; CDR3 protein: CASSLGGGDGFETQYF; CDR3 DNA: TGCGCCAGCAGCTTGGGCGGAGGGGATGGGTTTGAGACCCAGTACTTC
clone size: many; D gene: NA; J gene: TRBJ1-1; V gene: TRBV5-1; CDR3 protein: CASSRTVNIFSNTEAFF; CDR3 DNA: TGCGCCAGCAGCCGGACAGTTAACATTTTCTCGAACACTGAAGCTTTCTTT
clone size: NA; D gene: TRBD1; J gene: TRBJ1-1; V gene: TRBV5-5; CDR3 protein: CASSLALDRDTEAFF; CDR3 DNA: TGTGCCAGCAGCTTGGCCCTCGACAGGGACACTGAAGCTTTCTTT
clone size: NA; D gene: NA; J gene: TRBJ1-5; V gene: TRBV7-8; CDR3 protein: CASSLGGPESPQHF; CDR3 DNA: TGTGCCAGCAGCTTAGGGGGGCCCGAAAGCCCCCAGCATTTT
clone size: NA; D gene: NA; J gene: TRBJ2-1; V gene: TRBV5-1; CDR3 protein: CASSLPVLAINEQFF; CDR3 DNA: TGCGCCAGCAGCTTGCCGGTCCTAGCAATCAATGAGCAGTTCTTC
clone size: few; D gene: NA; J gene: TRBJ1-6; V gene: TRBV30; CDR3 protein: CAWSIRASYNSPLHF; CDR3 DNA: TGTGCCTGGAGTATCAGGGCGTCCTATAATTCACCCCTCCACTTT
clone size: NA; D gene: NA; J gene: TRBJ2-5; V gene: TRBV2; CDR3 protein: CASEPQRGGETQYF; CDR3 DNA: TGTGCCAGCGAGCCCCAAAGGGGGGGGGAGACCCAGTACTTC
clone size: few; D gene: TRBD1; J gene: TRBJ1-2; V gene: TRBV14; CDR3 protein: CASSLQGAGYGYTF; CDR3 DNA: TGTGCCAGCAGCCTACAGGGGGCTGGCTATGGCTACACCTTC
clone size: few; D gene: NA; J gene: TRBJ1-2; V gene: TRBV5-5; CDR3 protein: CASSLAGGQEGGYTF; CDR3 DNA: TGTGCCAGCAGCTTGGCCGGGGGGCAGGAGGGCGGCTACACCTTC
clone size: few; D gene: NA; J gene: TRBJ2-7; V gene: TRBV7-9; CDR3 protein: CASSLGGGFSYEQYF; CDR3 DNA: TGTGCCAGCAGCTTGGGGGGGGGCTTCTCCTACGAGCAGTACTTC
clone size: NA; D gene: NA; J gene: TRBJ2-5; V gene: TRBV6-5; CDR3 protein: CASREQLWETQYF; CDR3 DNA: TGTGCCAGCAGGGAACAGTTATGGGAGACCCAGTACTTC
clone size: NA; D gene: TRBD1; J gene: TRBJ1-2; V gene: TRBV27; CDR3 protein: CASSLRTRDSTSEGYTF; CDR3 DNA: TGTGCCAGCAGTTTAAGGACCCGGGACAGTACGTCTGAGGGCTACACCTTC
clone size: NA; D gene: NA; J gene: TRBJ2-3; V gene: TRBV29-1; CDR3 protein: CSVGEGVSTDTQYF; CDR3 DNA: TGCAGCGTCGGAGAAGGGGTGAGCACAGATACGCAGTATTTT
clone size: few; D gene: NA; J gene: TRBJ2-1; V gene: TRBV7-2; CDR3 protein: CASSSRAGGLYNEQFF; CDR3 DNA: TGTGCCAGCAGCTCACGGGCAGGGGGGCTGTACAATGAGCAGTTCTTC
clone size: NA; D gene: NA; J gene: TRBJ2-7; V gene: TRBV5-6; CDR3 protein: CASSRGYRAFQQYF; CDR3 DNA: TGTGCCAGCAGTAGGGGGTACAGGGCGTTCCAGCAGTACTTC
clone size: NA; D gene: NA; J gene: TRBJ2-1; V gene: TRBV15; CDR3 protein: CATSRRQADSYNEQFF; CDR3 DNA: TGTGCCACCAGCAGGAGACAGGCCGACTCCTACAATGAGCAGTTCTTC
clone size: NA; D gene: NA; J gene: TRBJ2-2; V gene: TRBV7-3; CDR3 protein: CASSRDTLNTGELFF; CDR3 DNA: TGTGCCAGCAGCCGGGACACCCTGAACACCGGGGAGCTGTTTTTT
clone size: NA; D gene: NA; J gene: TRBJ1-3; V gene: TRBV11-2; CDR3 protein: CASSLGAGNTIYF; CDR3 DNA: TGTGCCAGCAGCTTGGGCGCGGGAAACACCATATATTTT